One and the same sample provided the 25 T cell receptor beta chains below, sequenced in a study of STAT5B mutations in CD4+ large granular lymphocyte leukemia (dated by TCRdb to between 2022 and 2023). Library construction relied on the immunoSEQ multiplex PCR assay. Here the immuneACCESS table is served through TCRdb, limited to in-frame sequences with V and J called. Missing clones are a known gap in these copies; in checked studies unresolved V genes cover under half, and the rest lacks a known reason. A total of about 23,000 clones appear in this sample, 79% of them only once. Jointly, the top ten make up roughly 0.43% of the sample. Sequencing used CD4+ T cells from blood buffy coats. These receptors came from a human donor in good health.

This clone came up once. The genes are TRBV5-6 and TRBJ2-7; D is possibly TRBD1 (5 bases). CDR1 and CDR2 (germline): SGHDT, YYEEEE. The CDR3 contains 15 residues. The V end lost 2 bases, the J end lost 5 bases, and 17 bases lay between the germline ends. The CDR3 coding sequence is TGTGCCAGCAGCTTCCAGGGAAGTAAGCGCGACGAGCAGTACTTC. It specifies CASSFQGSKRDEQYF.

This clone was seen once. The CDR3 bases are TGTGCCACGACCGGGACAGTGAACACCGGGGAGCTGTTTTTT. Protein sequence: CATTGTVNTGELFF. This rearrangement joins TRBV10-3 to TRBJ2-2, with TRBD1 identical over 7 bases. Trimming cost V 10 bases and J 1 base; bases outside gene matches: 6. The germline gives CDR1 ENHRY, CDR2 SYGVKD. The CDR3 has 14 residues.

V and J are TRBV5-1 and TRBJ2-3, with TRBD2 as a possible D gene (6 bases). The V gene's germline CDR1 is SGHRS and CDR2 YFSETQ. CDR3 size: 14 residues. Trimming left V 2 bases short and J 2 bases short, with 9 bases between. The CDR3 DNA reads TGCGCCAGCAGCTTACCGGGAGCCACAGATACGCAGTATTTT. Encoded protein: CASSLPGATDTQYF.

The rearrangement links TRBV11-3 to TRBJ2-7, with 7 bases matching TRBD1. The trim removed 3 bases at V and 6 bases at J, leaving 2 bases unmatched. The CDR3 is made up of 12 amino acids. The germline V gene has CDR1 SGHNT and CDR2 YENEEA. The CDR3 nucleotides read TGTGCCAGCAGCTTGGGACAGAGCGAGCAGTACTTC. Translating gives CASSLGQSEQYF.

The chain recombines TRBV5-3 with TRBJ2-1, with D tentatively TRBD1 or TRBD2 (5 bases each). TRBV5-3 is labeled an ORF, and its function is uncertain. The CDR3 extends over 16 amino acids. With 2 bases removed from V and 6 bases from J, the gap between germline ends came to 18 bases. The CDR3 DNA sequence: TGTGCCAGAAGCTTATCTAGGCAGGGAGAGGGCAATGAGCAGTTCTTC. It translates to CARSLSRQGEGNEQFF.

The rearrangement joins TRBV7-8 to TRBJ2-7, with 7 bases matching TRBD2. With 0 bases clipped from V and 3 bases from J, the junction kept 5 bases outside the gene matches. Germline values: CDR1 SGHVS, CDR2 FQNEAQ. CDR3 length: 15 amino acids. The CDR3: CASSLAPSGFYEQYF. CDR3 nucleotides: TGTGCCAGCAGCTTAGCGCCTAGCGGCTTCTACGAGCAGTACTTC.

This clone has only one observation. V gene TRBV29-1 combines with J gene TRBJ2-3, with a tentative D call TRBD1 (7 bases). The germline gives CDR1 SQVTM, CDR2 ANQGSEA. The V and J ends lost 7 bases and 3 bases respectively, with 14 bases between them. This CDR3 is built from 13 residues. CDR3 in amino acids: CSEGGTETDTQYF. DNA for the CDR3: TGCAGCGAAGGGGGGACAGAGACAGATACGCAGTATTTT.

The chain links TRBV10-2 to TRBJ2-7, with TRBD1 as a possible D gene (5 bases). This CDR3 has 13 amino acids. V was clipped by 6 bases and J by 2 bases, with 11 bases between them. Per the germline V gene, CDR1 is WSHSY and CDR2 is SAAADI. DNA for the CDR3: TGCGCCAGCAGGGACCAGGGTACCTACGAGCAGTACTTC. As protein: CASRDQGTYEQYF.

The CDR3 here is CASSGSYNEQFF. The CDR3 DNA is TGTGCCAGCAGCGGGAGTTACAATGAGCAGTTCTTC. The gene calls are TRBV7-9 and TRBJ2-1; TRBD2 is a possible D gene (5 bases). The CDR3 consists of 12 residues. V gave up 5 bases and J gave up 4 bases, with 6 bases separating them. Germline values: CDR1 SEHNR, CDR2 FQNEAQ (reference sequence).

The rearrangement joins TRBV19 to TRBJ2-7; 10 nucleotides agree with TRBD1. Germline values: CDR1 LNHDA, CDR2 SQIVND (reference sequence). Germline trimming cut 6 bases from V and 4 bases from J; bases unmatched to any gene: 9. This CDR3 spans 15 amino acids. The CDR3 spells CASSRPGQGLYEQYF. The CDR3 DNA reads as TGTGCCAGTAGCCGTCCGGGACAGGGGTTGTACGAGCAGTACTTC. The entire variable domain, with the rest obtained from reference TRBV19 and TRBJ2-7, is as follows: DGGITQSPKYLFRKEGQNVTLSCEQNLNHDAMYWYRQDPGQGLRLIYYSQIVNDFQKGDIAEGYSVSREKKESFPLTVTSAQKNPTAFYLCASSRPGQGLYEQYFGPGTRLTVT.

This rearrangement joins TRBV29-1 to TRBJ2-3; 11 bases map to TRBD2. V dropped 6 bases and J dropped 7; count of bases not matched to a gene: 6. This CDR3 has 13 residues. CDR1 and CDR2 (germline): SQVTM, ANQGSEA. The CDR3 DNA reads as TGCAGCGTGACGACTAGCGGGATTCATACGCAGTATTTT. It is translated as CSVTTSGIHTQYF.

V is TRBV27 and J is TRBJ2-3; TRBD2 matches at 9 bases. Germline V gives CDR1 MNHEY, CDR2 SMNVEV (reference sequence). Germline trimming cut 2 bases from V and 7 bases from J; bases unmatched to any gene: 4. CDR3 length equals 14 residues. In nucleotides, the CDR3 is TGTGCCAGCAGTTTACTAGCGGGACCAAATACGCAGTATTTT. Protein sequence: CASSLLAGPNTQYF.

The chain employs TRBV27 and TRBJ1-1; D unclear. From germline, CDR1 is MNHEY and CDR2 SMNVEV (reference sequence). The CDR3 length is 15 residues. V shed 5 bases and J shed 6 bases, with 19 bases lying between them. Written as DNA, the CDR3 is TGTGCCAGCAGTGCAAACGAGGGAGTACACGCTGAAGCTTTCTTT. It is translated as CASSANEGVHAEAFF.

This chain connects TRBV5-1 to TRBJ2-1; D is possibly TRBD1 (6 bases). CDR1 and CDR2 (germline): SGHRS, YFSETQ. The CDR3 is 15 residues long. The V end lost 4 bases, the J end lost 5 bases, and 16 bases lay between the germline ends. The CDR3 coding sequence is TGCGCCAGCAGCAGAACAGGGTGGCTTAACAATGAGCAGTTCTTC. Residues: CASSRTGWLNNEQFF. The whole variable domain, filled in from reference TRBV5-1 and TRBJ2-1, reads KAGVTQTPRYLIKTRGQQVTLSCSPISGHRSVSWYQQTPGQGLQFLFEYFSETQRNKGNFPGRFSGRQFSNSRSEMNVSTLELGDSALYLCASSRTGWLNNEQFFGPGTRLTVL.

About this clone itself: An end of the junction does not agree with germline; a read error may underlie this. V is TRBV7-7 and J is TRBJ2-3, with 10 bases identical to TRBD2. Germline V gene data show CDR1 as SSHAT and CDR2 as FNYEAQ (reference sequence). This CDR3 has 16 amino acids. Here the CDR3 DNA reads TGTGCTAGCAGCCCAATCGGACTAGCGGCAGGGGATACGCAGTATTTT. Translation gives CASSPIGLAAGDTQYF.

J is TRBJ1-1 and V is TRBV15; 7 bases agree with TRBD1. This CDR3 spans 14 amino acids. Germline lookup yields CDR1 LNHNV and CDR2 YYDKDF (reference sequence). V was clipped by 5 bases and J by 5 bases; unmatched bases: 8. This CDR3 reads CATSLRQGGTEAFF. The CDR3 nucleotides read TGTGCCACCAGCTTAAGACAGGGTGGAACTGAAGCTTTCTTT.

This clone was seen a few times. This chain's CDR3 is CASSRDSYGYTF. CDR3 coding DNA: TGTGCCAGCAGTCGGGACAGCTATGGCTACACCTTC. V usage is TRBV28 and J usage is TRBJ1-2; 7 positions agree with TRBD1. Germline V gene lookup returns CDR1 MDHEN and CDR2 SYDVKM. Trimming took 5 bases from V and 4 from J; bases not matched to a gene: 1. CDR3 size: 12 residues.

The genes are TRBV6-5 and TRBJ1-2, with D perhaps TRBD1 (5 bases). V dropped 6 bases and J dropped 4 bases, with 12 bases sitting between them. The length of the CDR3 is 13 residues. Germline values: CDR1 MNHEY, CDR2 SVGAGI. The CDR3 spells CASRTGTVYGYTF. The CDR3 DNA reads TGTGCCAGCAGAACCGGGACTGTCTATGGCTACACCTTC.

The genes are TRBV19 and TRBJ1-5; TRBD1 might be the D (5 bases). Deletions cut 3 bases from V and 4 bases from J, with 10 bases between. CDR3 size: 14 residues. Germline V gene data show CDR1 as LNHDA and CDR2 as SQIVND (reference sequence). The CDR3, as DNA: TGTGCCAGTAGTATCAAGGGGCAGAATCAGCCCCAGCATTTT. Translating gives CASSIKGQNQPQHF.

The chain combines TRBV4-1 with TRBJ2-7; the D gene could be TRBD1 or TRBD2 (6 bases each). Per the germline V gene, CDR1 is MGHRA and CDR2 is YSYEKL. CDR3 size: 17 residues. The germline V and J ends were trimmed by 2 bases and 0 bases, with 17 bases remaining between them. CDR3: CASSQMGAGSDSYEQYF. In DNA, the CDR3 is TGCGCCAGCAGCCAAATGGGGGCGGGATCCGACTCCTACGAGCAGTACTTC.

J is TRBJ1-4 and V is TRBV6-5; TRBD1 agrees at 7 bases. The CDR3 spans 15 residues. Germline CDR1 and CDR2: MNHEY and SVGAGI. The trim removed 6 bases at V and 0 bases at J, leaving 4 bases unmatched. The CDR3 nucleotides read TGTGCCAGCAGAACCGACAGGGCAACTAATGAAAAACTGTTTTTT. It yields the protein CASRTDRATNEKLFF.

V and J are TRBV9 and TRBJ2-7; no clear D gene. The CDR3 runs to 12 residues. V was trimmed by 2 bases and J by 7 bases, leaving 10 bases between them. Looked up from germline, CDR1 is SGDLS and CDR2 is YYNGEE. In DNA, the CDR3 is TGTGCCAGCAGCGTTGAAGACGGAGAGCAGTACTTC. It specifies CASSVEDGEQYF.

This sequence joins TRBV19 and TRBJ2-3, with 10 nucleotides matching TRBD2. The length of the CDR3 is 17 residues. Trimming removed 4 bases from V and 1 base from J; junction bases left unmatched: 8. The V gene's germline CDR1 is LNHDA and CDR2 SQIVND (reference sequence). The CDR3 protein is CASSTYQSGRGTDTQYF. The DNA of the CDR3 is TGTGCCAGTAGTACGTACCAAAGCGGGAGGGGCACAGATACGCAGTATTTT.

V usage is TRBV5-3 and J usage is TRBJ2-7; perhaps D is TRBD1 or TRBD2 (7 bases each). TRBV5-3 counts as an open reading frame of uncertain function. V was cut by 4 bases and J by 2 bases, with 16 bases left in between. This CDR3 is built from 15 residues. The CDR3 DNA is TGTGCCAGAAGCGGGGTCAGGGGGGGAGCCTACGAGCAGTACTTC. Its translation is CARSGVRGGAYEQYF.

The chain joins TRBV18 to TRBJ2-5, with D unclear. Trimming stripped 0 bases from V and 5 bases from J, with 10 bases between. The CDR3 loop spans 14 amino acids. Germline CDR1 KGHSH, CDR2 LQKENI. The CDR3 DNA reads TGTGCCAGCTCACCACCGTCAGTTCAGGAGACCCAGTACTTC. Protein sequence: CASSPPSVQETQYF.